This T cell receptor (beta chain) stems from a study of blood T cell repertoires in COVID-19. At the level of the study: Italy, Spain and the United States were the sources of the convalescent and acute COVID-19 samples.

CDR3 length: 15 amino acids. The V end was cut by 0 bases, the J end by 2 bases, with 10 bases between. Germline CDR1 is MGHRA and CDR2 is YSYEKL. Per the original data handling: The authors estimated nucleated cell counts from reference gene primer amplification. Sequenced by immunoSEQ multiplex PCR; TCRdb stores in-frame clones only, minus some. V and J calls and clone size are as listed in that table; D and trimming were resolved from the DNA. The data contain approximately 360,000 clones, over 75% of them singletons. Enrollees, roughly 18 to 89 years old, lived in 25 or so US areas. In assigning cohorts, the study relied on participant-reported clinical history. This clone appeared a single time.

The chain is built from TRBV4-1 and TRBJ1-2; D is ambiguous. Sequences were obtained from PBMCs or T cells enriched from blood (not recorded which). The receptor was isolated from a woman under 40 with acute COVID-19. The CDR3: CASSQERARNYGYTF. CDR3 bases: TGCGCCAGCAGCCAAGAACGTGCCAGAAACTATGGCTACACCTTC.